Presented here are 6 T cell receptor beta chains from one specimen sequenced in a study of a mutant IDH1 vaccine in newly diagnosed glioma. Assay used: immunoSEQ multiplex PCR; TCRdb lists only in-frame clones, some missing. The table includes roughly 71,000 clones, approximately 83% detected once. Time point noted: baseline, week 1 (first vaccination visit). Documented treatment: pre-vaccination baseline after standard-of-care therapy. The specimen was PBMCs, collected from a glioma patient treated with radiotherapy, temozolomide or both. The receptors were gathered from a man between 25 and 39 years old with glioma.

The J gene is TRBJ1-1, the V gene TRBV29-1; no definite D call. V was pared by 7 bases and J by 0 bases, with 12 bases between. This CDR3 has 13 amino acids. Germline V lookup: CDR1 SQVTM, CDR2 ANQGSEA. The CDR3 region has the DNA TGCAGCGCCGGAGGAAGGATGAACACTGAAGCTTTCTTT. Its protein product is CSAGGRMNTEAFF.

The gene calls are TRBV7-9 and TRBJ2-5, with 9 bases that match TRBD1. Judging by the DNA end, TRBJ2-7 fits better; the J call may be wrong. This CDR3 spans 16 amino acids. Germline V gives CDR1 SEHNR, CDR2 FQNEAQ (reference sequence). The CDR3 reads CASSPRGGQGIYEQYF. In DNA, the CDR3 is TGTGCCAGCAGCCCTAGGGGGGGACAGGGCATCTACGAGCAGTACTTC.

The chain has TRBV27 and TRBJ1-5, with 10 nucleotides matching TRBD1. Looked up from germline, CDR1 is MNHEY and CDR2 is SMNVEV (reference sequence). Trimming removed 5 bases from V and 2 bases from J; junction bases left unmatched: 9. CDR3 length: 17 residues. Written as DNA, the CDR3 is TGTGCCAGCAGTCCCGGGACAGGGGCCCCAGGCAATCAGCCCCAGCATTTT. The encoded protein is CASSPGTGAPGNQPQHF.

This chain connects TRBV5-1 to TRBJ1-2, with no clear D. The CDR3 length is 13 residues. V was trimmed by 0 bases and J by 2 bases, leaving 5 bases between them. CDR1 SGHRS and CDR2 YFSETQ come from the germline V gene. CDR3 loop: CASSLDDNYGYTF. The CDR3 DNA is TGCGCCAGCAGCTTGGACGACAACTATGGCTACACCTTC.

The genes are TRBV11-2 and TRBJ1-2; perhaps TRBD1 as D (5 bases). CDR1 and CDR2 from the germline V gene are SGHAT and FQNNGV. The V end was cut by 0 bases, the J end by 1 base, with 18 bases between. The CDR3 is 18 amino acids. CDR3 region: CASSLDGQGKLFNYGYTF. CDR3 DNA sequence: TGTGCCAGCAGCTTAGACGGTCAGGGTAAACTCTTTAACTATGGCTACACCTTC.

The chain employs TRBV19 and TRBJ1-1, with a possible D match to TRBD1 (5 bases). Germline V gene lookup returns CDR1 LNHDA and CDR2 SQIVND (reference sequence). V was pared by 2 bases and J by 1 base, with 11 bases between. This CDR3 comprises 15 residues. The CDR3 nucleotides are TGTGCCAGTAGTATACACGGACAAACGAACACTGAAGCTTTCTTT. Protein product: CASSIHGQTNTEAFF.